The 5 T cell receptor beta chains listed next were all sequenced from one sample in a study of blood T cell repertoires in COVID-19 (TCRdb year 2020). The protocol used for the library was the immunoSEQ multiplex PCR assay. Held by TCRdb, this immuneACCESS table contains in-frame sequences only and omits some clones. Under half of the omission traces to an unresolved V gene where checked; the cause of the rest is unknown. In all, the sample holds 470,000 or so clones, and around 90% of those were seen once. The ten largest clones add up to just under 2% of the sample. Material for sequencing was PBMCs or T cells enriched from blood (not recorded which). The origin of the receptors is a woman under 30 with acute COVID-19.

The V and J genes are TRBV7-6 and TRBJ2-7, with TRBD2 matching over 12 bases. The CDR3 length is 18 residues. The trim removed 1 base at V and 7 bases at J, leaving 14 bases unmatched. The germline gives CDR1 SGHVS, CDR2 FNYEAQ. The chain's CDR3 is CASSLEGSSGGAEGEQYF. For the CDR3, the DNA is TGTGCCAGCAGCTTAGAGGGGTCTAGCGGGGGGGCCGAAGGGGAGCAGTACTTC.

This clone came up many times. This chain uses TRBV3-1 (or the pseudogene TRBV3-2) with TRBJ2-2; 8 nucleotides agree with TRBD1. Germline CDR1 reads LGHDT; CDR2 reads YNNKEL (reference sequence). The CDR3 extends over 15 amino acids. J lost 5 bases, V lost 4 bases, and 6 bases had no gene match. The CDR3 DNA reads as TGTGCCAGCAGCCTCGGACAGGGTGGGACCGGGGAGCTGTTTTTT. Its translation is CASSLGQGGTGELFF.

V is TRBV2 and J is TRBJ2-3; tentatively, D is TRBD2 (5 bases). V lost 6 bases and J lost 6, with 13 bases in between. This CDR3 is built from 13 residues. Germline V gene sequence: CDR1 SNHLY, CDR2 FYNNEI. The CDR3 region is CASRVRGTDTQYF. The CDR3, as DNA: TGTGCCAGCAGAGTCCGGGGTACGGATACGCAGTATTTT. Full variable domain (rest looked up from reference TRBV2 and TRBJ2-3): EPEVTQTPSHQVTQMGQEVILRCVPISNHLYFYWYRQILGQKVEFLVSFYNNEISEKSEIFDDQFSVERPDGSNFTLKIRSTKLEDSAMYFCASRVRGTDTQYFGPGTRLTVL.

V usage is TRBV6-1 and J usage is TRBJ1-4; D gene ambiguous. There are 15 residues in the CDR3. V was pared by 2 bases and J by 0 bases, with 7 bases between. In germline, CDR1 is MNHNS, CDR2 SASEGT. CDR3 bases: TGTGCCAGCAGTGAATTGAGGGCAACTAATGAAAAACTGTTTTTT. It yields the protein CASSELRATNEKLFF.

The chain recombines TRBV5-6 with TRBJ1-2, with D perhaps matching TRBD1 (6 bases). V lost 4 bases and J lost 5, with 6 bases in between. The V gene's germline CDR1 is SGHDT and CDR2 YYEEEE. The CDR3 is made up of 11 amino acids. The CDR3 sequence: CASSQGYGYTF. In nucleotides, the CDR3 is TGTGCCAGCAGCCAGGGGTATGGCTACACCTTC.